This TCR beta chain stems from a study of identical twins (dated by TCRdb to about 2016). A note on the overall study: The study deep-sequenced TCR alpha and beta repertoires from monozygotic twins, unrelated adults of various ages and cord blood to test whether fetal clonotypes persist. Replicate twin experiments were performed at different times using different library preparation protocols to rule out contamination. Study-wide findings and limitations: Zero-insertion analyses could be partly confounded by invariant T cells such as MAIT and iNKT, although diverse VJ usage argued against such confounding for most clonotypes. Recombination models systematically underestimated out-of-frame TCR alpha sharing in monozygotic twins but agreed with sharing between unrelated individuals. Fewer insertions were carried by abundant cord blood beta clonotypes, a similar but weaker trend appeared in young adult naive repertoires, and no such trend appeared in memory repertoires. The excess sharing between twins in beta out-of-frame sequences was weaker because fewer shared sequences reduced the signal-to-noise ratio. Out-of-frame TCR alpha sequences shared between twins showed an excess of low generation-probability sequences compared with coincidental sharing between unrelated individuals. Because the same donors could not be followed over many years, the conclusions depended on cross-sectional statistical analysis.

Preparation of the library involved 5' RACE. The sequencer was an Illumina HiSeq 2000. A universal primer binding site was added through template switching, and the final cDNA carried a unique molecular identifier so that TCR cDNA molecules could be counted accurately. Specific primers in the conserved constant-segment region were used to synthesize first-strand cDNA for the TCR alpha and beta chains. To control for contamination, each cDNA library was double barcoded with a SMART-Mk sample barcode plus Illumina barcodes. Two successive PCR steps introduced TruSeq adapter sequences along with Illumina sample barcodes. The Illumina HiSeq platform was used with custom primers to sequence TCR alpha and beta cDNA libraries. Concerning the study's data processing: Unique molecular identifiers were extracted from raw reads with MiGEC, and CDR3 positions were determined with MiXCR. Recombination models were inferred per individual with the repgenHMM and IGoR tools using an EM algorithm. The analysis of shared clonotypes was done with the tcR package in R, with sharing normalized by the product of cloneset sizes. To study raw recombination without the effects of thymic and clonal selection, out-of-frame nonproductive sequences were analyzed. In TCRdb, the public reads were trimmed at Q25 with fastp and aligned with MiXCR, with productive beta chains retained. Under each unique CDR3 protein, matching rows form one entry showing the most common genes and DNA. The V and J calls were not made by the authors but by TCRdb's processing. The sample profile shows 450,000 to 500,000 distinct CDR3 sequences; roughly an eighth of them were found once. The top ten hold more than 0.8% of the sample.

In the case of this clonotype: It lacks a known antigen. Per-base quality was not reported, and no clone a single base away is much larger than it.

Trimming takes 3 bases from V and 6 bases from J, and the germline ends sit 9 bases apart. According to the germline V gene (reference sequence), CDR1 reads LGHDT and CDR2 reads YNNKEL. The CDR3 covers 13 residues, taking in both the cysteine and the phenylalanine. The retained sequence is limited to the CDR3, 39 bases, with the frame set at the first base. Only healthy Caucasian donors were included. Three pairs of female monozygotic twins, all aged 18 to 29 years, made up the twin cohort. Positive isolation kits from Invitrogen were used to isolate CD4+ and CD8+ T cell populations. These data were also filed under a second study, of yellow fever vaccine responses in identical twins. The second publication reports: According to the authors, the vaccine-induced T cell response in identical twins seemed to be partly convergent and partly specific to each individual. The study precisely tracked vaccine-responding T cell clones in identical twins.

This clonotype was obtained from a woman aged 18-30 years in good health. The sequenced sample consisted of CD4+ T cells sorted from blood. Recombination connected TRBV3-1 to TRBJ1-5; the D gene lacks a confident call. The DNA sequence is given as TGTGCCAGCAGCCACAGAGGGAGTCAGCCCCAGCATTTT. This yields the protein CASSHRGSQPQHF.